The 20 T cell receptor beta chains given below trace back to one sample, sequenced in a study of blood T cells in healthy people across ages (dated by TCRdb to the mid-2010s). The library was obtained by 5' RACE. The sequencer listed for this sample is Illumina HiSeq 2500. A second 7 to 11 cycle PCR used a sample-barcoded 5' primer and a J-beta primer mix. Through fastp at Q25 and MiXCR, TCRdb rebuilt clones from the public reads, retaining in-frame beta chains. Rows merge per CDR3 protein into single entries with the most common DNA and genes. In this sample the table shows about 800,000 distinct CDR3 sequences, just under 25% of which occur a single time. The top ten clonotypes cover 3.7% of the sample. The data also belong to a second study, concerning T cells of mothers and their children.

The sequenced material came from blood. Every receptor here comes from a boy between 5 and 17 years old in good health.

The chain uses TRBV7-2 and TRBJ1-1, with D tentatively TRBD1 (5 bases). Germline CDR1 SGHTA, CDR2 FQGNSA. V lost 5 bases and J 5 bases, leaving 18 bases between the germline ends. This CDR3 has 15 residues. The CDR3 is CASSHGPTEKTEAFF. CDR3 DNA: TGTGCCAGCAGCCACGGACCGACAGAGAAAACTGAAGCTTTCTTT.

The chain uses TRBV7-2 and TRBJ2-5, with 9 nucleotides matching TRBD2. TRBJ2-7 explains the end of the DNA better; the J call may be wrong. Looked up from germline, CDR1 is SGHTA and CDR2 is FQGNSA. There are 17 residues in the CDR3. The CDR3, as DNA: TGTGCCAGCAGCTTAACCGTTGGATTAGCGGGAGTCTACGAGCAGTACTTC. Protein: CASSLTVGLAGVYEQYF.

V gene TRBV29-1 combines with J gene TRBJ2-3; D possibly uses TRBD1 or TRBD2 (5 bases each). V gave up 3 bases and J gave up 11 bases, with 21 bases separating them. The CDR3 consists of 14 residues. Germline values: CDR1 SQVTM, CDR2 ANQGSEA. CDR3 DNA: TGCAGCGTTGACTCGGGGACGGGCGTGATCGGGCAGTATTTT. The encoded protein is CSVDSGTGVIGQYF.

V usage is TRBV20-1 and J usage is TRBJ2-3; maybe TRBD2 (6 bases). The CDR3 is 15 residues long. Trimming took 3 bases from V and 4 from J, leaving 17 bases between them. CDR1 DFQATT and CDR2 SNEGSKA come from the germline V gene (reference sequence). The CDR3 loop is CSASHGGARPDTQYF. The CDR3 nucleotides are TGCAGTGCTAGTCACGGCGGGGCCAGACCAGATACGCAGTATTTT.

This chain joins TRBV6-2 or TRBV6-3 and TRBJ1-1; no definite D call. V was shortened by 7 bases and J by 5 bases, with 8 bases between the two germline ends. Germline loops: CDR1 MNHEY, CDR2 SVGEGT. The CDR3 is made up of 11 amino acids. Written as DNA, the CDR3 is TGTGCCAGCACAACCTGGACTGAAGCTTTCTTT. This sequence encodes CASTTWTEAFF.

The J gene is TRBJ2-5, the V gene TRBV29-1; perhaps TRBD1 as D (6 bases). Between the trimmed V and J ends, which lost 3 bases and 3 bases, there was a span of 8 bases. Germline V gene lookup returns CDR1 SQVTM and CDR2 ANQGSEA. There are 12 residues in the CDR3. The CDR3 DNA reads TGCAGCGTTGACTCAGGGGAAGAGACCCAGTACTTC. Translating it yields CSVDSGEETQYF. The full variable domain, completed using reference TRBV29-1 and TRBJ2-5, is SAVISQKPSRDICQRGTSLTIQCQVDSQVTMMFWYRQQPGQSLTLIATANQGSEATYESGFVIDKFPISRPNLTFSTLTVSNMSPEDSSIYLCSVDSGEETQYFGPGTRLLVL.

The CDR3 protein is CASSTVAGQETQYF. Written as DNA, the CDR3 is TGTGCCAGCAGTACAGTAGCGGGGCAAGAGACCCAGTACTTC. This chain joins TRBV6-5 and TRBJ2-5; 8 nucleotides agree with TRBD2. Trimming cost V 5 bases and J 2 bases; bases outside gene matches: 4. Germline loops: CDR1 MNHEY, CDR2 SVGAGI. CDR3 length: 14 residues.

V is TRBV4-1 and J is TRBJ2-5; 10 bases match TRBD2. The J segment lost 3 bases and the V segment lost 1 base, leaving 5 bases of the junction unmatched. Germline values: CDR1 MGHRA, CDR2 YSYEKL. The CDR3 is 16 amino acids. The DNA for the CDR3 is TGCGCCAGCAGCCAAGGTCTAGCGGGAGTAAAAGAGACCCAGTACTTC. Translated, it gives CASSQGLAGVKETQYF.

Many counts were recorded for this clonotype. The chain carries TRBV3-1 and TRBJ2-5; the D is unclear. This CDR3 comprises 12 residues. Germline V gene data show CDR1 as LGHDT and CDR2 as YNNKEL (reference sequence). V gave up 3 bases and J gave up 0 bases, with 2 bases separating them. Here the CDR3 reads CASSQNQETQYF. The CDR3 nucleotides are TGTGCCAGCAGCCAGAACCAAGAGACCCAGTACTTC.

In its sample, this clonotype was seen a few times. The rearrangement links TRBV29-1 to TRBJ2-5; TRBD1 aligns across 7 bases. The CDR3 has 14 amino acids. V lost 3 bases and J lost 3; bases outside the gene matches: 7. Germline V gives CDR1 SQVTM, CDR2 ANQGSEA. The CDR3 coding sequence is TGCAGCGTTGAGGTGGTAGACAGGGAAGAGACCCAGTACTTC. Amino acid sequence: CSVEVVDREETQYF.

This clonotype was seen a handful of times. For the CDR3, the DNA is TGCAGCGTTGAGGAGCGGGGGGCCAACGAGCAGTACTTC. It is translated as CSVEERGANEQYF. V is TRBV29-1 and J is TRBJ2-7; TRBD2 agrees at 9 bases. CDR1 is SQVTM, CDR2 ANQGSEA, per germline. V gave up 3 bases and J gave up 5 bases; unmatched junction bases: 5. The CDR3 has 13 residues.

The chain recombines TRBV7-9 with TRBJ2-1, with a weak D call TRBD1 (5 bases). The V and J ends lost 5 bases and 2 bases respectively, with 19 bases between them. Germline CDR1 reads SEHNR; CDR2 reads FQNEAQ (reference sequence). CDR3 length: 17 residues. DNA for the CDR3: TGTGCCAGCAGCCCCCAGGGTGTAGGGCGTCCCTACAATGAGCAGTTCTTC. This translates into CASSPQGVGRPYNEQFF.

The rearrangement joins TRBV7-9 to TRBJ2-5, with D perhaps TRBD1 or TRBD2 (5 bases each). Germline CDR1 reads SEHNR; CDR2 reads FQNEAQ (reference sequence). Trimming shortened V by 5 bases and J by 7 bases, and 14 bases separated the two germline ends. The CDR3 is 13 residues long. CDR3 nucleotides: TGTGCCAGCAGCACGGGACCCAATCCGACCCAGTACTTC. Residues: CASSTGPNPTQYF.

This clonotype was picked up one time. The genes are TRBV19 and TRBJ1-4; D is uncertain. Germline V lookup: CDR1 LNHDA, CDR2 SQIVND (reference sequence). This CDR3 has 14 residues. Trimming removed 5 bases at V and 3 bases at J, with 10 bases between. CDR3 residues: CASSPVESNEKLFF. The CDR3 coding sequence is TGTGCCAGTAGTCCCGTTGAGTCTAATGAAAAACTGTTTTTT.

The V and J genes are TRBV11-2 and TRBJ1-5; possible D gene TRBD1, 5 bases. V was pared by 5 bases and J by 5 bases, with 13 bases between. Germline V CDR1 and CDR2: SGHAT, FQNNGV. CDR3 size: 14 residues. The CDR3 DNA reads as TGTGCCAGCAGCGATCTTCGGGGGGATCAGCCCCAGCATTTT. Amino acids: CASSDLRGDQPQHF.

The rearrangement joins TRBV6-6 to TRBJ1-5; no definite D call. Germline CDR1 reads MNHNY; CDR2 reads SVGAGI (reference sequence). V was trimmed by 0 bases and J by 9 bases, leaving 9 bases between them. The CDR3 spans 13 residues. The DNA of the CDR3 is TGTGCCAGCAGTTACTCATGGGAGCGGCCCCAGCATTTT. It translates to CASSYSWERPQHF.

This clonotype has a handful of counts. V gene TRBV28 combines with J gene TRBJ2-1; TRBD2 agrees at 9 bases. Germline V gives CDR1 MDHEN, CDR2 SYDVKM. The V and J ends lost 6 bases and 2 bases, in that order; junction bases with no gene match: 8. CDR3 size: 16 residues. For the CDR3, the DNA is TGTGCCAGCAGACCCACTAGCGGGCAACCCTACAATGAGCAGTTCTTC. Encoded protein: CASRPTSGQPYNEQFF.

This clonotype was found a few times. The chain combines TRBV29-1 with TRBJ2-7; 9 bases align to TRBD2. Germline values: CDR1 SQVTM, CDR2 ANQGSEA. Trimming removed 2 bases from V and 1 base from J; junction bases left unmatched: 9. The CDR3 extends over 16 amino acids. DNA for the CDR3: TGCAGCGTTGAACTTCGTGCGGGAGGGATATCCTACGAGCAGTACTTC. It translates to CSVELRAGGISYEQYF.

CDR3 loop: CSAISPFHSEKLFF. CDR3 DNA sequence: TGCAGTGCTATTAGTCCGTTTCATTCAGAAAAACTGTTTTTT. J is TRBJ1-4 and V is TRBV20-1; D remains unclear. Germline loops: CDR1 DFQATT, CDR2 SNEGSKA (reference sequence). The CDR3 consists of 14 residues. The ends were cut back, 4 bases at V and 8 bases at J, with 17 bases in the middle.

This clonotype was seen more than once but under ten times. The DNA for the CDR3 is TGCGCCAGCAGCCTGGGACAGGGAGACGGCTGGGCTTTCTTT. Translated, it gives CASSLGQGDGWAFF. The rearrangement links TRBV4-3 to TRBJ1-1, with 9 bases aligning to TRBD1. The ends lost 4 bases at V and 11 bases at J; junction bases unmatched: 11. The CDR3 loop spans 14 amino acids. Germline lookup yields CDR1 LGHNA and CDR2 YSLEER.